This T cell receptor (beta chain) derives from a study of cytomegalovirus exposure and HLA in healthy donors. Background on the study: The same platform as the roughly 700 first-cohort repertoires was used for the 120 validation repertoires, a later analysis reported. Study observations and caveats: Specificity of three CMV-associated chains for CMV antigens was verified in vitro.

For this clone: Its target is unknown. This specimen includes other DNA sequences encoding the same CDR3.

The germline CDR1 and CDR2 sequences are MDHEN and SYDVKM. There are 11 residues in the CDR3. V was cut by 3 bases and J by 7 bases, with 6 bases left in between. Only in-frame clones appear in the TCRdb table, and some are missing; sequencing was by immunoSEQ multiplex PCR. The table records over 200,000 clones, roughly 91% of them present only once. From the 120-subject validation cohort, which was separate from the roughly 670-subject first cohort, the donors were drawn. The clonotype was recovered from a woman aged 25 to 39 in good health and CMV-seronegative. The material sequenced was PBMCs. The V call is TRBV28, the J call TRBJ1-2, with D hard to call. The chain's CDR3 is CASSLGVGYTF. The CDR3 nucleotides are TGTGCCAGCAGTTTGGGAGTTGGCTACACCTTC.